These 8 T cell receptor beta chains share one sample of origin, sequenced in a study of cytomegalovirus exposure and HLA in healthy donors. Primers included in the PCR were 60 Vbeta and 13 Jbeta primers. Profiling relied on immunoSEQ multiplex PCR, and the TCRdb table lists in-frame clones only, not all of them. The sample shows roughly 200,000 clones, roughly 80% of them seen only once. Sequences were obtained from PBMCs. Receptor source: a man aged 35 to 55 in good health and CMV-seropositive.

The rearrangement uses TRBV7-8 and TRBJ1-5; TRBD1 matches at 8 bases. The V gene end was trimmed by 1 base and the J gene end by 4 bases; junction bases not matched to a gene: 9. This CDR3 has 17 amino acids. The germline CDR1 and CDR2 sequences are SGHVS and FQNEAQ. The CDR3 sequence: CASSLVIGQGFNQPQHF. In DNA, the CDR3 is TGTGCCAGCAGCTTAGTTATAGGACAGGGTTTTAATCAGCCCCAGCATTTT.

As for this clone: A read error may produce the germline difference seen at one junction end. The chain joins TRBV6-1 to TRBJ2-7, with D perhaps matching TRBD2 (6 bases). The length of the CDR3 is 16 residues. Germline CDR1 and CDR2: MNHNS and SASEGT. The CDR3 region has the DNA TGTGCCATCAGTGACCGAAGCGGGCCTAGCTCCTACGAGCAGTACTTC. This codes for CAISDRSGPSSYEQYF.

This clone was picked up a small number of times. J is TRBJ1-2 and V is TRBV27; 8 bases align to TRBD1. The CDR3 length is 16 residues. Germline trimming cut 0 bases from V and 1 base from J; bases unmatched to any gene: 4. Germline V gives CDR1 MNHEY, CDR2 SMNVEV (reference sequence). The CDR3 sequence is CASSLSGQGGNYGYTF. CDR3 DNA: TGTGCCAGCAGTTTATCCGGACAGGGCGGTAACTATGGCTACACCTTC.

The chain employs TRBV10-3 and TRBJ2-3; D perhaps matches TRBD1 (5 bases). Germline CDR1 ENHRY, CDR2 SYGVKD. With 1 base removed from V and 0 bases from J, the gap between germline ends came to 11 bases. The CDR3 has 16 amino acids. CDR3 sequence (DNA): TGTGCCATCAGTGAGTTGGACAACACTAGCACAGATACGCAGTATTTT. This sequence encodes CAISELDNTSTDTQYF.

The CDR3 DNA is TGTGGCTCACAAGGGGGTAGCACAGATACGCAGTATTTT. Amino acids: CGSQGGSTDTQYF. This rearrangement joins TRBV6-1 to TRBJ2-3; tentatively, D is TRBD1 (6 bases). Germline lookup yields CDR1 MNHNS and CDR2 SASEGT. The CDR3 spans 13 residues.

The rearrangement joins TRBV6-6 to TRBJ1-1, with D possibly matching TRBD1 (6 bases). Looked up from germline, CDR1 is MNHNY and CDR2 is SVGAGI (reference sequence). V lost 5 bases to trimming and J lost 1 base, with 14 bases between them. The CDR3 is made up of 15 amino acids. CDR3 sequence reads: CASSKPGGRNTEAFF. CDR3 nucleotide sequence: TGTGCCAGCAGTAAGCCGGGGGGCCGGAACACTGAAGCTTTCTTT.

A note on this clone: One end of the junction does not line up with germline, which may come from a read error. V is TRBV6-1 and J is TRBJ1-1; D is undetermined. Per the germline V gene, CDR1 is MNHNS and CDR2 is SASEGT. The CDR3 extends over 10 amino acids. CDR3 coding DNA: TGTGCCAGCAGTGAAGCAGCCAAATATTTT. Amino acids: CASSEAAKYF.

V usage is TRBV2 and J usage is TRBJ2-5; 9 bases align to TRBD2. The tail of the sequence fits TRBJ2-7 better, so the J call may be wrong. The CDR3 contains 15 residues. Per germline, CDR1 SNHLY and CDR2 FYNNEI. The chain's CDR3 is CASSVPSGATYEQYF. CDR3 nucleotides: TGTGCCAGCAGTGTGCCTAGCGGGGCCACCTACGAGCAGTACTTC.